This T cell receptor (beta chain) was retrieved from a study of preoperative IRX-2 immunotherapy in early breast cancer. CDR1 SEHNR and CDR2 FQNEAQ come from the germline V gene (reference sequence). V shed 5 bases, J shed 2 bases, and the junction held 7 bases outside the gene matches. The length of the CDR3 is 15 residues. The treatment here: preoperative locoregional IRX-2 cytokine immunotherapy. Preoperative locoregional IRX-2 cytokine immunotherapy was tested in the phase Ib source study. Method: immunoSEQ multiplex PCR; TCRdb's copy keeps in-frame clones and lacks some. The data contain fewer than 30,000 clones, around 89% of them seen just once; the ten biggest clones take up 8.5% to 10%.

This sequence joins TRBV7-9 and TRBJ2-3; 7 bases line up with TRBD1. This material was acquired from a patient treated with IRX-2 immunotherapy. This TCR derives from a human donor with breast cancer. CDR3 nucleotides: TGTGCCAGCAGCACGGGACAGACCTTCACAGATACGCAGTATTTT. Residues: CASSTGQTFTDTQYF.